The clone carrying this T cell receptor (beta chain) has just one count. This specimen comes from a study of shared clonotypes between healthy human individuals. The method was immunoSEQ multiplex PCR; TCRdb's version includes in-frame clones alone and lacks a portion of them. The repertoire holds about a million clones, about three quarters seen once, with about 1.5% in the top ten. Specimen: memory CD4+ T cells sorted from blood. Subset noted: CD45RA-negative fraction. The clonotype was recovered from a man aged 18 to 29 in good health.

The DNA for the CDR3 is TGTGCCAGCAGCTTAAGGACAGGGAGAGAGCAGTACTTC. The encoded protein is CASSLRTGREQYF. The chain recombines TRBV7-8 with TRBJ2-7; TRBD1 matches at 8 bases. J gave up 7 bases and V 2 bases, and 4 bases lay outside the gene matches. The CDR3 runs 13 residues. CDR1 and CDR2 (germline): SGHVS, FQNEAQ.